Listed here are 32 T cell receptor beta chains from one sample, sequenced in a study of blood T cell repertoires in COVID-19. Repertoires were generated with immunoSEQ multiplex PCR, while TCRdb's copy carries only in-frame clones and drops some. The repertoire has around 150,000 clones, 80% to 90% of them found once; the top ten carry roughly 3.3%. Material for sequencing was peripheral blood. These receptors were taken from a man aged 65 to 79 with acute or convalescent COVID-19.

This chain links TRBV29-1 with TRBJ2-5, with 12 bases lining up with TRBD2. The CDR3 extends over 15 amino acids. Losses at the gene ends were 4 bases for V and 4 bases for J; bases not matched to a gene: 7. Germline V lookup: CDR1 SQVTM, CDR2 ANQGSEA. DNA for the CDR3: TGCAGCGTTGTGGCTAGCGGGAGGGCCCCAGAGACCCAGTACTTC. Translation gives CSVVASGRAPETQYF.

The V gene is TRBV6-5, the J gene TRBJ1-5, with D possibly being TRBD1 (5 bases). Trimming cost V 6 bases and J 6 bases, with 15 bases left between them. Germline lookup yields CDR1 MNHEY and CDR2 SVGAGI. This CDR3 has 14 amino acids. CDR3 in amino acids: CASRPRAGLQPQHF. The CDR3 DNA reads as TGTGCCAGCAGACCTAGGGCAGGGCTTCAGCCCCAGCATTTT.

The CDR3 sequence is CASAIAGGADTQYF. The CDR3 DNA follows: TGTGCCAGCGCCATAGCGGGAGGTGCAGATACGCAGTATTTT. This chain joins TRBV27 and TRBJ2-3, with 10 bases matching TRBD2. Germline V gene data show CDR1 as MNHEY and CDR2 as SMNVEV (reference sequence). The CDR3 is 14 amino acids. Trimming removed 8 bases from V and 4 bases from J; junction bases left unmatched: 6.

The V call is TRBV29-1, the J call TRBJ2-3; a weak D match, TRBD1 (6 bases). Germline CDR1 and CDR2: SQVTM and ANQGSEA. This CDR3 contains 13 residues. V gave up 6 bases and J gave up 6 bases, with 16 bases separating them. The CDR3 DNA follows: TGCAGCGTCTCCCCTCAGGGGACGGATACGCAGTATTTT. It specifies CSVSPQGTDTQYF.

The chain links TRBV5-1 to TRBJ2-2, with a weak D call TRBD1 (6 bases). Germline V CDR1 and CDR2: SGHRS, YFSETQ. Trimming cost V 4 bases and J 7 bases, with 14 bases left between them. This CDR3 region has 14 residues. The CDR3 sequence: CASSPRQVLGELFF. CDR3 nucleotides: TGCGCCAGCAGCCCTCGACAGGTTCTCGGGGAGCTGTTTTTT.

The rearrangement joins TRBV7-2 to TRBJ1-6; 9 bases line up with TRBD1. The CDR3 runs to 15 residues. The trim removed 5 bases at V and 7 bases at J, leaving 6 bases unmatched. Per the germline V gene, CDR1 is SGHTA and CDR2 is FQGNSA. In DNA, the CDR3 is TGTGCCAGCAGCGGCCTCGGGACAGGGAATTCACCCCTCCACTTT. This translates into CASSGLGTGNSPLHF.

The rearrangement links TRBV6-2 or TRBV6-3 to TRBJ1-5, with TRBD1 matching over 8 bases. Germline-derived CDR1 and CDR2 are MNHEY and SVGEGT. This CDR3 spans 18 amino acids. Trimming cost V 0 bases and J 2 bases; bases outside gene matches: 9. CDR3 DNA sequence: TGTGCCAGCAGTTACTCGCCAGGGGGCCCTCTACGCAATCAGCCCCAGCATTTT. Encoded protein: CASSYSPGGPLRNQPQHF.

This sequence joins TRBV7-8 and TRBJ2-2; D unclear. The CDR3 totals 14 residues. The V end was cut by 3 bases, the J end by 4 bases, with 9 bases between. The germline V gene encodes CDR1 SGHVS and CDR2 FQNEAQ. The CDR3 is CASSLMVGTGELFF. The CDR3 DNA is TGTGCCAGCAGCTTGATGGTCGGCACCGGGGAGCTGTTTTTT.

The chain is built from TRBV2 and TRBJ2-3; 10 positions agree with TRBD1. The junction had 6 bases not matched to a gene; V was cut back by 6 bases and J by 3 bases. There are 15 residues in the CDR3. From germline, CDR1 is SNHLY and CDR2 FYNNEI. The CDR3 sequence is CASSHRDRGTDTQYF. CDR3 DNA: TGTGCCAGCAGCCACCGGGACAGGGGAACAGATACGCAGTATTTT.

V is TRBV28 and J is TRBJ1-6; 8 bases line up with TRBD1. V lost 5 bases and J lost 10; bases outside the gene matches: 10. The CDR3 is made up of 15 amino acids. The germline CDR1 and CDR2 sequences are MDHEN and SYDVKM. The CDR3 loop is CASSASTGEGSPLHF. The CDR3 DNA is TGTGCCAGCAGTGCATCGACAGGGGAGGGATCACCCCTCCACTTT.

The chain uses TRBV5-5 and TRBJ1-4, with 11 bases aligning to TRBD1. V was pared by 0 bases and J by 4 bases, with 5 bases of the junction left unmatched. This CDR3 has 17 amino acids. Germline-derived CDR1 and CDR2 are SGHKS and YYEKEE (reference sequence). The CDR3 coding sequence is TGTGCCAGCAGCTTGGGGACAGGGGGCACTCTTAATGAAAAACTGTTTTTT. Protein sequence: CASSLGTGGTLNEKLFF.

J is TRBJ2-1 and V is TRBV28; 12 bases fit TRBD2. Germline assignment: CDR1 MDHEN and CDR2 SYDVKM. V lost 5 bases to trimming and J lost 9 bases; unmatched junction nucleotides: 11. The CDR3 length is 16 residues. The chain's CDR3 is CASSIQLAGGAGEQFF. As DNA, the CDR3 is TGTGCCAGCAGTATCCAGCTAGCGGGAGGGGCGGGTGAGCAGTTCTTC.

In its sample, this clone was seen a few times. The chain combines TRBV10-3 with TRBJ1-2; TRBD1 matches at 8 bases. CDR1 is ENHRY, CDR2 SYGVKD, per germline. The V gene end was trimmed by 0 bases and the J gene end by 4 bases; junction bases not matched to a gene: 4. The CDR3 loop spans 15 amino acids. The CDR3 sequence is CAISESTGVPYGYTF. The CDR3 DNA follows: TGTGCCATCAGTGAGTCGACAGGGGTCCCCTATGGCTACACCTTC.

The J gene is TRBJ2-1, the V gene TRBV28, with D perhaps matching TRBD2 (6 bases). CDR3 length equals 15 residues. Germline V gene data show CDR1 as MDHEN and CDR2 as SYDVKM. With 6 bases removed from V and 10 bases from J, the gap between germline ends came to 22 bases. CDR3 DNA sequence: TGTGCCAGCAGACTGGGACTTCCCCCTAAATTAGAGCAGTTCTTC. It translates to CASRLGLPPKLEQFF.

The chain joins TRBV3-1 (or the pseudogene TRBV3-2) to TRBJ2-7; 8 bases match TRBD2. The CDR3 loop spans 15 amino acids. From germline, CDR1 is LGHDT and CDR2 YNNKEL (reference sequence). V lost 0 bases and J lost 2; bases outside the gene matches: 3. Here the CDR3 reads CASSQDLAGPYEQYF. CDR3 nucleotides: TGTGCCAGCAGCCAAGACCTAGCGGGCCCCTACGAGCAGTACTTC.

This clone was seen just once. This sequence joins TRBV10-3 and TRBJ2-3; a possible D gene is TRBD2 (6 bases). Looked up from germline, CDR1 is ENHRY and CDR2 is SYGVKD. The CDR3 extends over 14 amino acids. V lost 4 bases and J lost 4, with 12 bases in between. CDR3 loop: CAISVRELSDTQYF. CDR3 in DNA: TGTGCCATCAGTGTCCGGGAGCTCTCAGATACGCAGTATTTT.

This chain connects TRBV24-1 to TRBJ1-2; 9 nucleotides align to TRBD1. V lost 4 bases and J lost 8; bases outside the gene matches: 10. CDR3 length: 15 amino acids. Germline loops: CDR1 KGHDR, CDR2 SFDVKD. CDR3 coding DNA: TGTGCCACCAGTGACCGGACAGGGGATTTGGGAGGCTACACCTTC. Translated, it gives CATSDRTGDLGGYTF.

The rearrangement joins TRBV4-3 to TRBJ2-2, with 9 bases aligning to TRBD1. The CDR3 has 16 residues. Trimming removed 4 bases from V and 5 bases from J; junction bases left unmatched: 8. The germline V gene has CDR1 LGHNA and CDR2 YSLEER. The CDR3 DNA reads as TGCGCCAGCAGCCTCGGGACAGGGAGGGGGACCGGGGAGCTGTTTTTT. Translated: CASSLGTGRGTGELFF.

V usage is TRBV10-3 and J usage is TRBJ2-7; TRBD1 matches 10 bases. Per germline, CDR1 ENHRY and CDR2 SYGVKD. The CDR3 has 15 residues. After removal of 3 bases from V and 4 bases from J, the junction contained 6 bases not matched to a gene. This CDR3 is CAISDHRDRGYEQYF. CDR3 in DNA: TGTGCCATCAGTGATCATCGGGACAGGGGTTACGAGCAGTACTTC.

V gene TRBV6-5 combines with J gene TRBJ1-1; D is undetermined. Germline V gene lookup returns CDR1 MNHEY and CDR2 SVGAGI. This CDR3 region has 13 residues. CDR3 in DNA: TGTGCGAGCGCGAGGCAACCGGACACTGAAGCTTTCTTT. This sequence encodes CASARQPDTEAFF.

This rearrangement joins TRBV5-1 to TRBJ2-5; TRBD2 agrees at 13 bases. V shed 1 base, J shed 5 bases, and the junction held 14 bases outside the gene matches. This CDR3 is built from 19 residues. The germline gives CDR1 SGHRS, CDR2 YFSETQ. The CDR3 coding sequence is TGCGCCAGCAGCTTGTCGCCCTTTACTAGCGGGAGGGCCAGTGAGACCCAGTACTTC. It is translated as CASSLSPFTSGRASETQYF.

The V and J genes are TRBV9 and TRBJ2-5; the D is unclear. CDR1 and CDR2 from the germline V gene are SGDLS and YYNGEE. Between the trimmed V and J ends, which lost 0 bases and 1 base, there was a span of 10 bases. This CDR3 region has 15 residues. CDR3 residues: CASSVAPMSQETQYF. Written as DNA, the CDR3 is TGTGCCAGCAGCGTAGCGCCTATGTCCCAAGAGACCCAGTACTTC.

Note on this clone: The sample contains more than one DNA sequence encoding this CDR3. This rearrangement joins TRBV7-9 to TRBJ2-3; maybe TRBD2 (5 bases). Trimming pared 3 bases from V and 2 bases from J, leaving 9 bases between. In germline, CDR1 is SEHNR, CDR2 FQNEAQ (reference sequence). The CDR3 covers 14 residues. CDR3 DNA: TGTGCCAGCAGCTTCTCGGGAAACACAGATACGCAGTATTTT. As protein: CASSFSGNTDTQYF.

The chain recombines TRBV14 with TRBJ2-5; D gene unclear. Trimming took off 0 bases at V and 0 bases at J, with 8 bases between the two ends. CDR3 size: 15 residues. In germline, CDR1 is SGHDN, CDR2 FVKESK. CDR3 region: CASSQDRQDQETQYF. The CDR3 DNA follows: TGTGCCAGCAGCCAAGATCGGCAGGACCAAGAGACCCAGTACTTC.

The V call is TRBV11-3, the J call TRBJ2-2; 7 bases line up with TRBD1. Germline-derived CDR1 and CDR2 are SGHNT and YENEEA. There are 15 residues in the CDR3. Trimming took 3 bases from V and 0 from J; bases not matched to a gene: 1. This CDR3 reads CASSFDRANTGELFF. In DNA, the CDR3 is TGTGCCAGCAGCTTCGACAGGGCGAACACCGGGGAGCTGTTTTTT.

V is TRBV18 and J is TRBJ2-1, with TRBD2 matching 7 bases. V dropped 3 bases and J dropped 4; count of bases not matched to a gene: 15. Germline values: CDR1 KGHSH, CDR2 LQKENI. The CDR3 has 18 amino acids. CDR3 in amino acids: CASSPRRGLAEVYNEQFF. The DNA of the CDR3 is TGTGCCAGCTCACCCCGTCGCGGGCTAGCGGAAGTGTACAATGAGCAGTTCTTC. The whole variable domain, remainder taken from reference TRBV18 and TRBJ2-1, is NAGVMQNPRHLVRRRGQEARLRCSPMKGHSHVYWYRQLPEEGLKFMVYLQKENIIDESGMPKERFSAEFPKEGPSILRIQQVVRGDSAAYFCASSPRRGLAEVYNEQFFGPGTRLTVL.

This chain links TRBV5-1 with TRBJ2-7; D is ambiguous. V lost 0 bases and J 3 bases, leaving 10 bases between the germline ends. The CDR3 consists of 14 residues. Germline CDR1 SGHRS, CDR2 YFSETQ. CDR3 nucleotide sequence: TGCGCCAGCAGCTTGGACAGCCTGGACTACGAGCAGTACTTC. Translation gives CASSLDSLDYEQYF.

The V call is TRBV2, the J call TRBJ2-6, with D perhaps matching TRBD2 (5 bases). V shed 0 bases and J shed 3 bases, with 9 bases lying between them. This CDR3 comprises 16 residues. Germline CDR1 SNHLY, CDR2 FYNNEI. This CDR3 is CASSEARAVGANVLTF. CDR3 DNA sequence: TGTGCCAGCAGTGAAGCGCGGGCAGTTGGGGCCAACGTCCTGACTTTC.

The table lists this clone with a count of one. The chain is built from TRBV29-1 and TRBJ2-5; TRBD1 aligns across 9 bases. Trimming took 6 bases from V and 4 from J; bases not matched to a gene: 9. The germline V gene has CDR1 SQVTM and CDR2 ANQGSEA. The CDR3 consists of 14 residues. The chain's CDR3 is CSVDPGTGPETQYF. CDR3 bases: TGCAGCGTCGACCCCGGGACAGGGCCAGAGACCCAGTACTTC.

This clone was observed once. The chain has TRBV3-1 (or the pseudogene TRBV3-2) and TRBJ2-1; 12 bases are a match to TRBD2. This CDR3 spans 18 amino acids. From germline, CDR1 is LGHDT and CDR2 YNNKEL (reference sequence). V trimming: 3 bases; J trimming: 5 bases; junction bases outside the gene matches: 11. The chain's CDR3 is CASSHWLAGGGGDNEQFF. The CDR3 nucleotides are TGTGCCAGCAGCCATTGGCTAGCGGGAGGGGGGGGCGACAATGAGCAGTTCTTC.

The chain carries TRBV11-2 and TRBJ2-2, with 10 nucleotides matching TRBD1. J was trimmed by 3 bases and V by 5 bases; bases with no gene match: 6. Per germline, CDR1 SGHAT and CDR2 FQNNGV. There are 16 residues in the CDR3. The CDR3 nucleotides are TGTGCCAGCAGCACTCCGACAGGGGGCTACACCGGGGAGCTGTTTTTT. This codes for CASSTPTGGYTGELFF.

The rearrangement joins TRBV6-2 or TRBV6-3 to TRBJ2-3; TRBD2 matches at 10 bases. The CDR3 is 15 residues long. V lost 4 bases, J lost 3 bases, and 4 bases stayed unmatched. The V gene's germline CDR1 is MNHEY and CDR2 SVGEGT. The CDR3 is CASSLGLARTDTQYF. CDR3 DNA sequence: TGTGCCAGCAGTTTGGGACTAGCGCGAACAGATACGCAGTATTTT.